This record covers a single TCR beta chain. This entry comes from a study of control samples from healthy donors and cancer patients. CDR3 length: 14 residues. V was cut by 3 bases and J by 2 bases, with 13 bases left in between. Germline values: CDR1 DFQATT, CDR2 SNEGSKA (reference sequence). Method: immunoSEQ multiplex PCR; TCRdb's copy keeps in-frame clones and lacks some. Of under 100,000 clones listed, about 89% are singletons. The source of this sequence is a woman in her forties or fifties with colorectal cancer. The V gene is TRBV20-1, the J gene TRBJ2-5; D is uncertain. The sequenced sample consisted of PBMCs. CDR3 DNA sequence: TGCAGTGCTAGTGGTCAGAGACAACAAGAGACCCAGTACTTC. This codes for CSASGQRQQETQYF.